This passage covers 21 T cell receptor beta chains from one sample sequenced in a study of early T cells in non-severe SARS-CoV-2 infection. TCRdb re-called the 5' RACE reads with MiXCR, one entry per CDR3 protein. The sample shows tens of thousands of distinct CDR3 sequences, around 9% of them seen only once. The sequenced sample consisted of whole blood. The receptors come from an adult who was a healthcare worker with PCR-confirmed SARS-CoV-2 infection or an uninfected control (not recorded which).

J is TRBJ2-6 and V is TRBV5-1; unclear D gene. Germline CDR1 reads SGHRS; CDR2 reads YFSETQ. Trimming took off 0 bases at V and 0 bases at J, with 10 bases between the two ends. CDR3 length: 17 residues. CDR3 nucleotides: TGCGCCAGCAGCTTGGGGAGCCAGAGCTCTGGGGCCAACGTCCTGACTTTC. It is translated as CASSLGSQSSGANVLTF.

This clonotype has a handful of counts. This sequence joins TRBV7-8 and TRBJ2-1; 10 bases fit TRBD1. The germline CDR1 and CDR2 sequences are SGHVS and FQNEAQ. After removal of 6 bases from V and 8 bases from J, the junction contained 13 bases not matched to a gene. This CDR3 comprises 16 residues. In nucleotides, the CDR3 is TGTGCCAGCAGGAGTACCGGGACAGGGGTGGCCGATGAGCAGTTCTTC. Its translation: CASRSTGTGVADEQFF.

This clonotype was picked up a small number of times. The V gene is TRBV5-4, the J gene TRBJ2-2; no firm D call. The V and J ends lost 2 bases and 6 bases respectively, with 2 bases between them. The CDR3 extends over 11 amino acids. Germline CDR1 reads SGHNT; CDR2 reads YYREEE (reference sequence). The CDR3 coding sequence is TGTGCCAGCAGCTTTTCCGGGGAGCTGTTTTTT. It translates to CASSFSGELFF.

Only a few counts were recorded for this clonotype. V is TRBV5-1 and J is TRBJ1-1, with D uncertain. The CDR3 contains 15 residues. Trimming removed 0 bases from V and 1 base from J, with 10 bases in between. Germline V lookup: CDR1 SGHRS, CDR2 YFSETQ. As DNA, the CDR3 is TGCGCCAGCAGCTTGGATGGCAACGCGAACACTGAAGCTTTCTTT. As protein: CASSLDGNANTEAFF.

The chain combines TRBV11-3 with TRBJ2-3, with 8 bases identical to TRBD2. This CDR3 has 16 residues. In germline, CDR1 is SGHNT, CDR2 YENEEA. The junction had 8 bases not matched to a gene; V was cut back by 4 bases and J by 2 bases. The CDR3 sequence is CASSSGSAGVTDTQYF. The CDR3 DNA reads TGTGCCAGCAGCTCCGGATCAGCGGGGGTCACAGATACGCAGTATTTT. Filled out from reference TRBV11-3 and TRBJ2-3, the complete variable domain reads EAGVVQSPRYKIIEKKQPVAFWCNPISGHNTLYWYLQNLGQGPELLIRYENEEAVDDSQLPKDRFSAERLKGVDSTLKIQPAELGDSAVYLCASSSGSAGVTDTQYFGPGTRLTVL.

This clonotype was found many times. V and J are TRBV5-1 and TRBJ2-2; D is possibly TRBD2 (7 bases). The germline CDR1 and CDR2 sequences are SGHRS and YFSETQ. The CDR3 spans 21 residues. V was pared by 3 bases and J by 0 bases, with 27 bases between. CDR3 loop: CASSWMGGGAFPSSNTGELFF. CDR3 DNA: TGCGCCAGCAGCTGGATGGGCGGGGGCGCATTCCCCTCGTCGAACACCGGGGAGCTGTTTTTT.

This clonotype showed up just a few times. This sequence joins TRBV3-1 and TRBJ2-1, with D possibly TRBD2 on 7 matching bases. CDR1 and CDR2 from the germline V gene are LGHDT and YNNKEL (reference sequence). The CDR3 runs to 16 residues. The germline V and J ends were trimmed by 0 bases and 4 bases, with 13 bases remaining between them. The CDR3 bases are TGTGCCAGCAGCCAAGACTGGGGAGGGGGTTACAATGAGCAGTTCTTC. It yields the protein CASSQDWGGGYNEQFF.

Only a few counts were recorded for this clonotype. The CDR3, as DNA: TGCGCCAGCAGCCAAGTCCGTGGCCGTGATCGGCCCCAGCATTTT. Translating it yields CASSQVRGRDRPQHF. The V call is TRBV4-1, the J call TRBJ1-5; D unclear. With 1 base removed from V and 9 bases from J, the gap between germline ends came to 16 bases. CDR1 MGHRA and CDR2 YSYEKL come from the germline V gene. The CDR3 covers 15 residues.

The chain employs TRBV20-1 and TRBJ1-1; D ambiguous. Between the trimmed V and J ends, which lost 3 bases and 0 bases, there was a span of 8 bases. Germline V gene data show CDR1 as DFQATT and CDR2 as SNEGSKA (reference sequence). CDR3 size: 13 residues. The CDR3 here is CSASIRLNTEAFF. CDR3 bases: TGCAGTGCTAGTATCCGTTTGAACACTGAAGCTTTCTTT.

This clonotype was recorded at least ten times. V gene TRBV6-2 or TRBV6-3 combines with J gene TRBJ1-1; D is uncertain. V was pared by 3 bases and J by 3 bases, with 8 bases between. This CDR3 contains 13 residues. Germline CDR1 and CDR2: MNHEY and SVGEGT. The CDR3: CASSYYRDTEAFF. The DNA of the CDR3 is TGTGCCAGCAGTTATTATAGAGACACTGAAGCTTTCTTT.

The genes are TRBV11-2 and TRBJ2-5; D may be TRBD2 (6 bases). Trimming left V 6 bases short and J 7 bases short, with 27 bases between. The CDR3 totals 17 residues. The germline CDR1 and CDR2 sequences are SGHAT and FQNNGV. The CDR3 reads CASSSTLAGSGLGTQYF. DNA for the CDR3: TGTGCCAGCAGTTCTACCCTCGCGGGTAGCGGACTTGGGACCCAGTACTTC.

This chain joins TRBV13 and TRBJ2-3; 8 nucleotides match TRBD2. After removal of 4 bases from V and 4 bases from J, the junction contained 4 bases not matched to a gene. Per the germline V gene, CDR1 is PRHDT and CDR2 is FYEKMQ (reference sequence). This CDR3 is 14 amino acids long. The CDR3 reads CASSSRTSSDTQYF. The CDR3 DNA is TGTGCCAGCAGCTCCAGGACTAGCTCAGATACGCAGTATTTT.

This clonotype was detected ten times or more. V usage is TRBV7-9 and J usage is TRBJ1-4; unclear D gene. The CDR3 is made up of 14 amino acids. Germline assignment: CDR1 SEHNR and CDR2 FQNEAQ (reference sequence). V was cut by 5 bases and J by 8 bases, with 15 bases left in between. CDR3 loop: CASSLLTASEKLFF. The CDR3 bases are TGTGCCAGCAGCCTCTTGACCGCCTCCGAAAAACTGTTTTTT.

The rearrangement links TRBV29-1 to TRBJ2-2; the D gene is possibly TRBD1 (6 bases). Trimming left V 7 bases short and J 2 bases short, with 14 bases between. Germline V gene lookup returns CDR1 SQVTM and CDR2 ANQGSEA. The CDR3 sequence is 14 residues long. CDR3 sequence (DNA): TGCAGCGCTAACGGACAGCTCAACACCGGGGAGCTGTTTTTT. Residues: CSANGQLNTGELFF.

This clonotype was observed a handful of times. The chain joins TRBV3-1 to TRBJ1-1, with D tentatively TRBD1 (6 bases). V was clipped by 1 base and J by 5 bases, with 11 bases between them. The CDR3 is made up of 14 amino acids. Germline V gene data show CDR1 as LGHDT and CDR2 as YNNKEL (reference sequence). The CDR3 nucleotides are TGTGCCAGCAGCCAAGCGGGGGCCCGAACTGAAGCTTTCTTT. Protein: CASSQAGARTEAFF. The full variable domain, its missing parts supplied by reference TRBV3-1 and TRBJ1-1, is DTAVSQTPKYLVTQMGNDKSIKCEQNLGHDTMYWYKQDSKKFLKIMFSYNNKELIINETVPNRFSPKSPDKAHLNLHINSLELGDSAVYFCASSQAGARTEAFFGQGTRLTVV.

This clonotype was seen more than once but under ten times. The chain uses TRBV3-1 and TRBJ2-3; 7 positions match TRBD2. The CDR3 covers 13 residues. V lost 6 bases and J lost 8; bases outside the gene matches: 8. Per germline, CDR1 LGHDT and CDR2 YNNKEL (reference sequence). CDR3 nucleotide sequence: TGTGCCAGCAGGCACGGGGGGAGGGGTACGCAGTATTTT. Encoded protein: CASRHGGRGTQYF.

This clonotype came up a few times. V usage is TRBV7-2 and J usage is TRBJ1-1, with TRBD1 identical over 8 bases. The CDR3 spans 14 residues. V trimming: 3 bases; J trimming: 11 bases; junction bases outside the gene matches: 11. Germline-derived CDR1 and CDR2 are SGHTA and FQGNSA. The CDR3 coding sequence is TGTGCCAGCAGCTTGACCGGGACAGGTCCCGCGGCTTTCTTT. Protein: CASSLTGTGPAAFF. Full variable domain (rest looked up from reference TRBV7-2 and TRBJ1-1): GAGVSQSPSNKVTEKGKDVELRCDPISGHTALYWYRQSLGQGLEFLIYFQGNSAPDKSGLPSDRFSAERTGGSVSTLTIQRTQQEDSAVYLCASSLTGTGPAAFFGQGTRLTVV.

This clonotype was found a few times. The chain uses TRBV15 and TRBJ2-1, with D unresolved. The CDR3 runs to 12 residues. Looked up from germline, CDR1 is LNHNV and CDR2 is YYDKDF (reference sequence). Trimming shortened V by 2 bases and J by 9 bases, and 8 bases separated the two germline ends. In DNA, the CDR3 is TGTGCCACCAGCAGACTCGTGGGTGAGCAGTTCTTC. Protein: CATSRLVGEQFF.

This clonotype was counted ten times or more. The chain joins TRBV18 to TRBJ1-5, with 10 bases identical to TRBD1. The CDR3 has 15 amino acids. Germline loops: CDR1 KGHSH, CDR2 LQKENI. The V and J ends lost 3 bases and 5 bases, in that order; junction bases with no gene match: 4. The CDR3 nucleotides read TGTGCCAGCTCACCCGGGACAGGGGCGGATCAGCCCCAGCATTTT. Protein sequence: CASSPGTGADQPQHF. The variable domain in full, with the rest retrieved from reference TRBV18 and TRBJ1-5, is NAGVMQNPRHLVRRRGQEARLRCSPMKGHSHVYWYRQLPEEGLKFMVYLQKENIIDESGMPKERFSAEFPKEGPSILRIQQVVRGDSAAYFCASSPGTGADQPQHFGDGTRLSIL.

This clonotype was counted ten times or more. CDR3 DNA sequence: TGTGCCAGCAGCCCAAGGTCAGGTCCCAATGAGCAGTTCTTC. Translating it yields CASSPRSGPNEQFF. This chain connects TRBV3-1 to TRBJ2-1; D call uncertain. The V and J ends lost 4 bases and 6 bases respectively, with 13 bases between them. The CDR3 has 14 residues. The germline V gene has CDR1 LGHDT and CDR2 YNNKEL (reference sequence).

This clonotype came up many times. The chain couples TRBV19 to TRBJ2-5; the match to TRBD1 covers 10 bases. V trimming: 9 bases; J trimming: 4 bases; junction bases outside the gene matches: 11. From germline, CDR1 is LNHDA and CDR2 SQIVND (reference sequence). The CDR3 runs 15 residues. CDR3 bases: TGTGCCAGCGCCCCCCTCGGGACAGGGGTAGAGACCCAGTACTTC. This encodes CASAPLGTGVETQYF.